The clone carrying this T cell receptor (beta chain) has at least ten counts. Antigen specificity is unknown. This entry is derived from a study of identical twins. Study-level points and caveats: Within monozygotic twins, out-of-frame TCR alpha sharing was underestimated by the models.

TCRdb ran MiXCR on the 5' RACE reads and lists one entry per CDR3 protein. The sample has around 670,000 distinct CDR3 sequences, around 5.7% seen once. Sequenced material: naive T cells sorted from blood. The TCR originated in a young man in good health.

CDR3 sequence (DNA): TGTGCCAGCAGTAAGGGGGGGAGCAATCAGCCCCAGCATTTT. It specifies CASSKGGSNQPQHF. The V call is TRBV12-3 or TRBV12-4, the J call TRBJ1-5; D is possibly TRBD1 (6 bases). V was cut by 5 bases and J by 1 base, with 9 bases left in between. There are 14 residues in the CDR3.